The T cell receptor (beta chain) under discussion was sequenced for a study of cytotoxic CD8 clonotypes in ibrutinib-treated CLL. Measured with immunoSEQ multiplex PCR; TCRdb has only the in-frame clones, and not every one. The profile shows 40,000 or so clones, roughly 70% of them singletons. The germline CDR1 and CDR2 sequences are KGHSH and LQKENI. The length of the CDR3 is 15 residues. The junction had 6 bases not matched to a gene; V was cut back by 1 base and J by 6 bases. The clonotype was recovered from a human donor with chronic lymphocytic leukemia. The rearrangement uses TRBV18 and TRBJ2-1; 7 bases agree with TRBD2. The material sequenced was PBMCs, taken at disease progression, from a patient treated with ibrutinib. CDR3 nucleotides: TGTGCCAGCTCACCACGGGGCGGGGGAATCAATGAGCAGTTCTTC. It yields the protein CASSPRGGGINEQFF. The variable domain in full, with the rest retrieved from reference TRBV18 and TRBJ2-1, is NAGVMQNPRHLVRRRGQEARLRCSPMKGHSHVYWYRQLPEEGLKFMVYLQKENIIDESGMPKERFSAEFPKEGPSILRIQQVVRGDSAAYFCASSPRGGGINEQFFGPGTRLTVL.